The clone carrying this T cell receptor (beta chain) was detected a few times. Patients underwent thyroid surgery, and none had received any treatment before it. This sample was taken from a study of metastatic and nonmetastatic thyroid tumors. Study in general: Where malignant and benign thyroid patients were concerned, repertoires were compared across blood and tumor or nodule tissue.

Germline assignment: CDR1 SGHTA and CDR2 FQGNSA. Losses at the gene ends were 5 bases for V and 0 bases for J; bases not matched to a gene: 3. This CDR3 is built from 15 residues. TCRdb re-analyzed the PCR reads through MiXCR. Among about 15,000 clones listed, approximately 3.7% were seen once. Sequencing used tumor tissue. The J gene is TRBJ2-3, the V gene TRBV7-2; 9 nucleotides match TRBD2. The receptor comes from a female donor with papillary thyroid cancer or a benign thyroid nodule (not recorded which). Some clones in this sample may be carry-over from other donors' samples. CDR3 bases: TGTGCCAGCAGCGGGACTAGCCTAAGCACAGATACGCAGTATTTT. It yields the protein CASSGTSLSTDTQYF.